These 11 T cell receptor beta chains originate from one sample sequenced in a study of T cells after yellow fever vaccination. MiXCR, applied by TCRdb to the 5' RACE reads, yields one record per CDR3 protein. The profile shows about 430,000 distinct CDR3 sequences, about 17% of them singletons. The sequenced sample was PBMCs, obtained before the yellow fever booster vaccination. The receptor set was obtained from a man aged 18 to 29 who received the YFV17D yellow fever vaccine.

The chain joins TRBV7-2 to TRBJ1-1, with D unresolved. The CDR3 runs 14 residues. The germline gives CDR1 SGHTA, CDR2 FQGNSA. Trimming cost V 3 bases and J 1 base, with 9 bases left between them. CDR3 residues: CASSFSQSNTEAFF. CDR3 nucleotides: TGTGCCAGCAGCTTCTCCCAGTCGAACACTGAAGCTTTCTTT.

This clonotype came up many times. The chain employs TRBV4-3 and TRBJ2-2, with D perhaps TRBD1 (5 bases). In germline, CDR1 is LGHNA, CDR2 YSLEER. V was trimmed by 3 bases and J by 4 bases, leaving 12 bases between them. The CDR3 extends over 15 amino acids. The CDR3 spells CASSHLGASTGELFF. The CDR3 nucleotides read TGCGCCAGCAGCCACCTAGGGGCGAGCACCGGGGAGCTGTTTTTT.

The chain uses TRBV5-1 and TRBJ1-2; TRBD1 agrees at 9 bases. There are 13 residues in the CDR3. Germline V CDR1 and CDR2: SGHRS, YFSETQ. After removal of 3 bases from V and 10 bases from J, the junction contained 7 bases not matched to a gene. The CDR3 is CASSSGQGIDYTF. As DNA, the CDR3 is TGCGCCAGCAGCTCGGGACAGGGAATCGACTACACCTTC.

This clonotype was seen a handful of times. The V gene is TRBV28, the J gene TRBJ1-2; 10 bases are shared with TRBD1. Germline CDR1 reads MDHEN; CDR2 reads SYDVKM. V gave up 7 bases and J gave up 7 bases; unmatched junction bases: 6. This CDR3 region has 13 residues. This CDR3 reads CASINGQGVGYTF. The CDR3 region has the DNA TGTGCCAGCATTAATGGACAGGGGGTTGGCTACACCTTC.

The V call is TRBV5-1, the J call TRBJ2-3; a possible D gene is TRBD1 (5 bases). The germline V gene encodes CDR1 SGHRS and CDR2 YFSETQ. The CDR3 has 17 amino acids. V was clipped by 3 bases and J by 0 bases, with 17 bases between them. The CDR3 coding sequence is TGCGCCAGCAGCTCCCAGACAGCGTTTTCTAGCACAGATACGCAGTATTTT. It is translated as CASSSQTAFSSTDTQYF.

The chain employs TRBV6-5 and TRBJ2-6; TRBD1 matches at 8 bases. Germline CDR1 and CDR2: MNHEY and SVGAGI. This CDR3 is built from 19 residues. With 1 base clipped from V and 1 base from J, the junction kept 9 bases outside the gene matches. CDR3: CASSYLAGGAGSGANVLTF. The CDR3 DNA reads TGTGCCAGCAGTTACTTGGCAGGGGGCGCAGGGTCTGGGGCCAACGTCCTGACTTTC.

In this sample, this clonotype turned up a few times. The chain uses TRBV28 and TRBJ2-7, with 8 bases lining up with TRBD1. Germline CDR1 is MDHEN and CDR2 is SYDVKM. J lost 5 bases, V lost 9 bases, and 9 bases had no gene match. CDR3 length: 13 residues. The CDR3 loop is CASRNRGSNEQYV. CDR3 nucleotides: TGTGCCAGTCGAAACAGGGGGTCCAACGAGCAGTACGTC.

CDR3 residues: CASSLLAGVQETQYF. CDR3 sequence (DNA): TGCGCCAGCAGCCTATTAGCGGGGGTGCAAGAGACCCAGTACTTC. V usage is TRBV4-1 and J usage is TRBJ2-5, with 9 bases that match TRBD2. Germline CDR1 MGHRA, CDR2 YSYEKL. With V trimmed by 4 bases and J by 2 bases, 5 bases remained unmatched. The CDR3 has 15 residues.

A single count supports this clonotype. The chain employs TRBV4-3 and TRBJ2-2, with D unclear. V was clipped by 0 bases and J by 5 bases, with 22 bases between them. The CDR3 runs to 19 residues. Per germline, CDR1 LGHNA and CDR2 YSLEER. The CDR3 DNA is TGCGCCAGCAGCCAAGAAGCCCTCGGAACCCTCTACCTAACCGGGGAGCTGTTTTTT. It translates to CASSQEALGTLYLTGELFF.

The sample holds a few counts of this clonotype. The chain uses TRBV4-3 and TRBJ2-6, with D maybe TRBD2 (5 bases). Trimming left V 3 bases short and J 0 bases short, with 12 bases between. Germline V gene sequence: CDR1 LGHNA, CDR2 YSLEER. The CDR3 consists of 17 residues. The CDR3: CASSHAGVYSGANVLTF. The CDR3 DNA is TGCGCCAGCAGCCACGCCGGGGTCTACTCTGGGGCCAACGTCCTGACTTTC.

There are many counts of this clonotype. The J gene is TRBJ1-3, the V gene TRBV6-6; no firm D call. This CDR3 is 12 amino acids long. V was cut by 2 bases and J by 4 bases, with 3 bases left in between. Germline V gene sequence: CDR1 MNHNY, CDR2 SVGAGI (reference sequence). DNA of the CDR3: TGTGCCAGCAGTTACCAAGGAAACACCATATATTTT. Amino acid sequence: CASSYQGNTIYF.